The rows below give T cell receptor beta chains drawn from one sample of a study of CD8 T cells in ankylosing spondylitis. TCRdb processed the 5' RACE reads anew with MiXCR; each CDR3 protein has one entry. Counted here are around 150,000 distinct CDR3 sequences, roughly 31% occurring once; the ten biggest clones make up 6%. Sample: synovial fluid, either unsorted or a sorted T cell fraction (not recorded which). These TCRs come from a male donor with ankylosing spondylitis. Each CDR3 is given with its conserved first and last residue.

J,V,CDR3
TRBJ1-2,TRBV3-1,CASSQASYYGYTF
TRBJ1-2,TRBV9,CASSITSVSSYGYTF
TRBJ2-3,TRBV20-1,CSARDPTAGGFTQYF
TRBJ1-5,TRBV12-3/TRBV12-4,CASSLTGGNQPQHF
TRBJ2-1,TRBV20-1,CSAQGLARDEQFF
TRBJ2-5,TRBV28,CASCFRPETQYF
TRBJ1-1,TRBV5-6,CASSFYVGVMNTEAFF
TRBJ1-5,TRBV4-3,CASSQENRGQWPQHF
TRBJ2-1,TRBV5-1,CASSLAPGLAGYNEQFF
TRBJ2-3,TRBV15,CATSRFGGRDTQYF
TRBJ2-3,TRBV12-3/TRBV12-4,CASSPRQTTSTDTQYF
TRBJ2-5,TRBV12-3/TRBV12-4,CASSWTSLETQYF
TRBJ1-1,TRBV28,CASRPTGTGSGNTEAFF
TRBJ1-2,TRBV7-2,CASSLTQGNYGYTF
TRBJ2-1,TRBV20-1,CSANQLAGLSYNEQFF
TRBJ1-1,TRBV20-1,CSTRRQGTEAFF
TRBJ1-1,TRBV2,CASRRDRGPEAFF
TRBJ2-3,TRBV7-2,CASSQEGRSTDTQYF
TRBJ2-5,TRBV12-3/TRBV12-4,CASSPLWGGTQYF
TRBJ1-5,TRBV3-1,CASSQAPGSNQPQHF
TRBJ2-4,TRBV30,CAWRKAGAKNIQYF
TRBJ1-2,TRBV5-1,CASSLAEKNYGYTF
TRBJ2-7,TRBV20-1,CSAARGSPEQYF
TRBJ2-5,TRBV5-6,CASSLSSASGKTQYF
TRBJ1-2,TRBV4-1,CASSQDGVGSNYGYTF